One sample yielded the 5 T cell receptor beta chains listed below, sequenced in a study of T cells in Graves' hyperthyroidism and ophthalmopathy. The source material, RNA transcripts, was used to amplify TCR beta CDR3 regions. HTBI primers were used for first-round RT-PCR of the TCR CDR3. One entry per CDR3 protein results from TCRdb running MiXCR on the multiplex PCR reads. The repertoire holds more than 300,000 distinct CDR3 sequences, with roughly 17% as singletons. Sequencing was carried out using blood. All receptors derive from a woman aged 25 to 39 with Graves' hyperthyroidism that later progressed to Graves' ophthalmopathy.

This clonotype has ten or more counts. The V and J genes are TRBV6-4 and TRBJ2-3, with 8 bases that match TRBD2. This CDR3 has 17 residues. Trimming at V came to 0 bases and at J to 6 bases, leaving 11 bases not matched to a gene. The germline gives CDR1 MRHNA, CDR2 SNTAGT. CDR3 amino acids: CASSDSPFGGGADTQYF. The CDR3 DNA sequence: TGTGCCAGCAGTGACTCCCCTTTCGGGGGGGGGGCGGATACGCAGTATTTT.

This clonotype was seen a few times. V usage is TRBV4-2 and J usage is TRBJ2-1; TRBD2 agrees at 15 bases. Trimming removed 4 bases from V and 7 bases from J; junction bases left unmatched: 5. Germline CDR1 LGHNA, CDR2 YNFKEQ. The CDR3 is 16 residues long. This CDR3 is CASSPLGLAGGNEQFF. For the CDR3, the DNA is TGTGCCAGCAGCCCACTGGGACTAGCGGGAGGTAATGAGCAGTTCTTC.

This clonotype came up many times. V usage is TRBV20-1 and J usage is TRBJ2-1; no clear D. CDR1 DFQATT and CDR2 SNEGSKA come from the germline V gene (reference sequence). Trimming removed 5 bases at V and 9 bases at J, with 14 bases between. The CDR3 consists of 12 residues. As DNA, the CDR3 is TGCAGTGCTCACGCCCCAGGCGCTGAGCAGTTCTTC. Translated, it gives CSAHAPGAEQFF.

The sample holds many counts of this clonotype. This rearrangement joins TRBV27 to TRBJ2-6; D possibly corresponds to TRBD1 (6 bases). V shed 4 bases and J shed 4 bases, with 11 bases lying between them. The CDR3 spans 15 residues. Looked up from germline, CDR1 is MNHEY and CDR2 is SMNVEV (reference sequence). CDR3 region: CASSYRVNGANVLTF. The DNA for the CDR3 is TGTGCCAGCAGTTACAGGGTGAACGGGGCCAACGTCCTGACTTTC.

This clonotype was observed many times. The rearrangement uses TRBV6-1 and TRBJ2-1; no definite D call. In germline, CDR1 is MNHNS, CDR2 SASEGT. The CDR3 runs to 15 residues. V was pared by 5 bases and J by 4 bases, with 15 bases between. For the CDR3, the DNA is TGTGCCAGCAGTCCTCGGACGACGGCGTACAATGAGCAGTTCTTC. Its protein is CASSPRTTAYNEQFF.